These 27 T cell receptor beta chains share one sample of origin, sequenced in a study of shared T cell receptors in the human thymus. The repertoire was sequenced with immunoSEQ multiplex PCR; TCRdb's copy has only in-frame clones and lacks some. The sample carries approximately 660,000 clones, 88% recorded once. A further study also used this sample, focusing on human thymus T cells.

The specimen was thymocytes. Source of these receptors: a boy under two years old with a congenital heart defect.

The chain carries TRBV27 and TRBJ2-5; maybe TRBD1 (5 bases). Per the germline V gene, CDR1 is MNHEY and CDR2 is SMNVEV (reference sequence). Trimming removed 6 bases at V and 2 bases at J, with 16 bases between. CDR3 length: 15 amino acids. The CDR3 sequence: CASSGHTPPQETQYF. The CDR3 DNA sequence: TGTGCCAGCAGCGGACACACGCCTCCTCAAGAGACCCAGTACTTC.

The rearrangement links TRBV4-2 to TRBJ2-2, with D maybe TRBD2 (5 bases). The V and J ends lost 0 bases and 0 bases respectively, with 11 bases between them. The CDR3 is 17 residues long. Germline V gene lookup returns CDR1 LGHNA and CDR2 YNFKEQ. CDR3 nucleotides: TGTGCCAGCAGCCAAGACAGGCGAGCGGCGAACACCGGGGAGCTGTTTTTT. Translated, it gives CASSQDRRAANTGELFF.

In DNA form, the CDR3 reads TGTGCCAGCAGTTTATCAGATAATAATGAAAAACTGTTTTTT. Its translation is CASSLSDNNEKLFF. V and J are TRBV28 and TRBJ1-4; D call uncertain. The V end was cut by 1 base, the J end by 4 bases, with 7 bases between. The CDR3 is made up of 14 amino acids. Germline V gives CDR1 MDHEN, CDR2 SYDVKM.

Here the CDR3 DNA reads TGCGCCAGCACTCAGCGGGAGAAGGCAGATACGCAGTATTTT. Amino acids: CASTQREKADTQYF. The chain is built from TRBV10-2 and TRBJ2-3, with TRBD2 matching 8 bases. The germline CDR1 and CDR2 sequences are WSHSY and SAAADI. CDR3 length equals 14 residues. Trimming at V came to 7 bases and at J to 4 bases, leaving 7 bases not matched to a gene.

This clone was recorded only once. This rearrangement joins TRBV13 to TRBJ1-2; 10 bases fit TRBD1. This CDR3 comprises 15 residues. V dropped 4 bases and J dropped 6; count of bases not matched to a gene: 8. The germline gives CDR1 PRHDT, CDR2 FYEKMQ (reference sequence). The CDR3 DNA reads TGTGCCAGCAGCTCGCCAACCGACAGGGGGCATGGCTACACCTTC. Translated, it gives CASSSPTDRGHGYTF.

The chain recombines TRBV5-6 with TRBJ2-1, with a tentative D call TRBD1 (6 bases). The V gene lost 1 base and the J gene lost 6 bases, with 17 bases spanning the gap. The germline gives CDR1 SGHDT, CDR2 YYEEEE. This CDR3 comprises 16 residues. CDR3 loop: CASSLWDMARSNEQFF. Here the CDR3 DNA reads TGTGCCAGCAGCTTGTGGGACATGGCAAGATCCAATGAGCAGTTCTTC.

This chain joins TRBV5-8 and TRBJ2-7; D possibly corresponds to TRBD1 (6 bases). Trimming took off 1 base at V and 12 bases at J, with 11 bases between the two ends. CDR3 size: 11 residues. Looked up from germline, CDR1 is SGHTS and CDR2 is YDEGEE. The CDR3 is CASSLIRGGYF. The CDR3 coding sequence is TGTGCCAGCAGCTTGATCAGAGGGGGGTACTTC.

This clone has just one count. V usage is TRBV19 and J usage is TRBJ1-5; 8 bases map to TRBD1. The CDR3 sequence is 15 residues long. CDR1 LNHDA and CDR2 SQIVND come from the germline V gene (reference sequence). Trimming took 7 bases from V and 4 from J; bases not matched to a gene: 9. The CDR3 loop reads CASNLRGQSNQPQHF. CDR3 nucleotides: TGTGCCAGTAACCTCAGGGGGCAGAGTAATCAGCCCCAGCATTTT.

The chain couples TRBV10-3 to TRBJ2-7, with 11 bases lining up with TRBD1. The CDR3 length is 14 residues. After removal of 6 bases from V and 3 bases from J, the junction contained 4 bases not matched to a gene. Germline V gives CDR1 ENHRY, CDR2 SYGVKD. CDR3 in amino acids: CAIREGQGDYEQYF. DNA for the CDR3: TGTGCCATCAGGGAGGGACAGGGGGACTACGAGCAGTACTTC.

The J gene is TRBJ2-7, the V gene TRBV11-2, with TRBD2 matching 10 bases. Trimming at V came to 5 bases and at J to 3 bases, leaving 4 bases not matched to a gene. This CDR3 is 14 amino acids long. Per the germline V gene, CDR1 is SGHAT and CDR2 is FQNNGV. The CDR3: CASSKGLANYEQYF. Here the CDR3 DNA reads TGTGCCAGCAGCAAGGGACTAGCGAACTACGAGCAGTACTTC.

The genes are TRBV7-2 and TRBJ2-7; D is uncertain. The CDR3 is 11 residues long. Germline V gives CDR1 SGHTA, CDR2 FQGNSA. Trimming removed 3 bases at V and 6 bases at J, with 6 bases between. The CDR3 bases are TGTGCCAGCAGCTTGTTCGGCGAGCAGTACTTC. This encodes CASSLFGEQYF.

The CDR3 DNA follows: TGTGCCAGCAGCTCCAGGGTGTACGAGCAGTACTTC. It translates to CASSSRVYEQYF. The rearrangement links TRBV11-3 to TRBJ2-7; D is perhaps TRBD1 (5 bases). The V gene lost 4 bases and the J gene lost 4 bases, with 8 bases spanning the gap. This CDR3 region has 12 residues. Germline V lookup: CDR1 SGHNT, CDR2 YENEEA.

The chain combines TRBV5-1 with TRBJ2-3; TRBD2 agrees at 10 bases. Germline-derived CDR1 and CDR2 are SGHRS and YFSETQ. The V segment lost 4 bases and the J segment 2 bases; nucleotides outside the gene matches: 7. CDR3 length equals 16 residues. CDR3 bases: TGCGCCAGCAGCCCTCGACTAGCGGGCCCCACAGATACGCAGTATTTT. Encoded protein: CASSPRLAGPTDTQYF.

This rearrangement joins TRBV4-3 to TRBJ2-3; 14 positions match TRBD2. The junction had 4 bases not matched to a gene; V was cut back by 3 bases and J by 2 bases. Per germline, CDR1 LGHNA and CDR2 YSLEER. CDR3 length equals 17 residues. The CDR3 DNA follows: TGCGCCAGCAGCCAGGGGACTAGCGGGGGCCTCACAGATACGCAGTATTTT. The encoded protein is CASSQGTSGGLTDTQYF.

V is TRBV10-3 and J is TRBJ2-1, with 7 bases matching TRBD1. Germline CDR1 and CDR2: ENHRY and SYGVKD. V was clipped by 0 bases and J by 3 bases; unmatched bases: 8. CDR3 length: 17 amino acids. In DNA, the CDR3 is TGTGCCATCAGTGAGTCGGCTTACAGGGGCGTCTACAATGAGCAGTTCTTC. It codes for CAISESAYRGVYNEQFF.

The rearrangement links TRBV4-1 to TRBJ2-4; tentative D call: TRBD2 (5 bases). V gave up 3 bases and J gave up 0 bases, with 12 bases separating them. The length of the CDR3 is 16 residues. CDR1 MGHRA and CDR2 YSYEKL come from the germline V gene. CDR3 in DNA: TGCGCCAGCAGCCATATACTAGGCCTAGCCAAAAACATTCAGTACTTC. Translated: CASSHILGLAKNIQYF.

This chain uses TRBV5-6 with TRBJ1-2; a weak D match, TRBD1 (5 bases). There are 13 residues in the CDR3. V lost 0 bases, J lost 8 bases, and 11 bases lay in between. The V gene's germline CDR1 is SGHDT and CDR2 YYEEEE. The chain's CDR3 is CASSLGQGIGYTF. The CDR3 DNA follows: TGTGCCAGCAGCTTGGGGCAGGGAATCGGCTACACCTTC.

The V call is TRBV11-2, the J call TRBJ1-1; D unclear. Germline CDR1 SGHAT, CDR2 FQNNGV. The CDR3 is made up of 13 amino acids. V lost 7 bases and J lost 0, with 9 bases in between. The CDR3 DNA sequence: TGTGCCAGCATACACGCCATGAACACTGAAGCTTTCTTT. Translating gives CASIHAMNTEAFF. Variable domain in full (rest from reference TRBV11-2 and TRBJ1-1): EAGVAQSPRYKIIEKRQSVAFWCNPISGHATLYWYQQILGQGPKLLIQFQNNGVVDDSQLPKDRFSAERLKGVDSTLKIQPAKLEDSAVYLCASIHAMNTEAFFGQGTRLTVV.

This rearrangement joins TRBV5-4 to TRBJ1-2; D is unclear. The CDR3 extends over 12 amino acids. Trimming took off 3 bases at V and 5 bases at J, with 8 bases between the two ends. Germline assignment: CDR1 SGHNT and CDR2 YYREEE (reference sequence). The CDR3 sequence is CASSSGKYGYTF. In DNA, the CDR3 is TGTGCCAGCAGCTCGGGGAAATATGGCTACACCTTC. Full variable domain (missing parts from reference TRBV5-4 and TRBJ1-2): ETGVTQSPTHLIKTRGQQVTLRCSSQSGHNTVSWYQQALGQGPQFIFQYYREEENGRGNFPPRFSGLQFPNYSSELNVNALELDDSALYLCASSSGKYGYTFGSGTRLTVV.

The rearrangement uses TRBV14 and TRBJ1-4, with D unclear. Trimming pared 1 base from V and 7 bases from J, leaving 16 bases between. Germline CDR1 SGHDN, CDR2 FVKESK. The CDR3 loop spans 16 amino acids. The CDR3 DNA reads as TGTGCCAGCAGCCAAGGAGGGAGAGCTCGCGGTGAAAAACTGTTTTTT. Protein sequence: CASSQGGRARGEKLFF.

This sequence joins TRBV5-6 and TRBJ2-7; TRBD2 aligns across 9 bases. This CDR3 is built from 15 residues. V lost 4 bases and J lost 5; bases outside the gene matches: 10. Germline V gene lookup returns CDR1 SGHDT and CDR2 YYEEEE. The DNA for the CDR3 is TGTGCCAGCAGCATAGGCGGCGGGAGGGCCCACGAGCAGTACTTC. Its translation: CASSIGGGRAHEQYF.

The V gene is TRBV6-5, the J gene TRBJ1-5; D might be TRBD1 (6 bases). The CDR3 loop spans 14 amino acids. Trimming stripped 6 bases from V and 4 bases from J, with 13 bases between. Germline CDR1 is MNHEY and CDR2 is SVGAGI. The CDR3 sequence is CASRPEGGNQPQHF. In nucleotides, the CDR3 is TGTGCCAGCAGGCCCGAAGGGGGAAATCAGCCCCAGCATTTT.

The CDR3 bases are TGCGCCAGCAGTGGAACTAGTTCTCGGATCTACGAGCAGTACTTC. This sequence encodes CASSGTSSRIYEQYF. This chain uses TRBV10-2 with TRBJ2-7; the D gene is possibly TRBD2 (5 bases). CDR3 length: 15 amino acids. The ends were cut back, 4 bases at V and 3 bases at J, with 16 bases in the middle. Germline assignment: CDR1 WSHSY and CDR2 SAAADI.

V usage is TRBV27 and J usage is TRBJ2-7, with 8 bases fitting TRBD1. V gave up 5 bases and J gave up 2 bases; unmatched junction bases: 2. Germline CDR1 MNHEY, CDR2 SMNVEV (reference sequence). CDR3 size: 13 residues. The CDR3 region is CASSDRGPYEQYF. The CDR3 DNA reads TGTGCCAGCAGTGACAGGGGCCCCTACGAGCAGTACTTC.

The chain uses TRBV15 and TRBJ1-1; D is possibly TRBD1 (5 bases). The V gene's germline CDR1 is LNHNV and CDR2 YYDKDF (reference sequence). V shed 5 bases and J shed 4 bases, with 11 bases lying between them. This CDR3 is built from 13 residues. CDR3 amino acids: CATSWTRSTEAFF. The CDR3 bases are TGTGCCACCAGCTGGACACGGAGCACTGAAGCTTTCTTT.

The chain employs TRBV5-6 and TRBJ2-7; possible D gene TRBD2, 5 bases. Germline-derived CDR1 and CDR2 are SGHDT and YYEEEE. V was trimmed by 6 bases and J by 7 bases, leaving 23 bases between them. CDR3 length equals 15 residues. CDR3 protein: CASNLGEIIRPEQYF. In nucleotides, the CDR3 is TGTGCCAGCAACCTCGGGGAAATCATTCGTCCGGAGCAGTACTTC.

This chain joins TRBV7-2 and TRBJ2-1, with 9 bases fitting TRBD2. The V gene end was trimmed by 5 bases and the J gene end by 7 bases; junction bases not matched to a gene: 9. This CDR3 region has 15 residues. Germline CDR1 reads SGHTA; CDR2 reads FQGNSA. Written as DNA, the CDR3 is TGTGCCAGCAGCCCGGGAGGCGGGAGGGCTAATGAGCAGTTCTTC. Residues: CASSPGGGRANEQFF.